This T cell receptor (beta chain) was observed in a study of identical twins. Study-level findings and limits: Fewer insertions characterized abundant cord blood beta clonotypes, whereas memory repertoires showed none.

Per germline, CDR1 KGHDR and CDR2 SFDVKD. This CDR3 spans 15 amino acids. V shed 6 bases, J shed 1 base, and the junction held 6 bases outside the gene matches. TCRdb re-called the 5' RACE reads through MiXCR, storing one row per CDR3 protein. The sample lists 650,000 to 750,000 distinct CDR3 sequences, 21% seen once, with approximately 4.5% in the top ten. As to this clonotype: Its antigen is undetermined.

These same records also appear under a second study, on T cells expressing NK-cell markers. As reported in that work: Of eight sequenced donors, seven were HCMV-seropositive and one HCMV-seronegative. Top CD8+ clonotypes included the dominant CD3+CD56+NKG2C+ clonotypes in 5 or 6 donors. In a handful of donors, dominant clonotypes made up about 25-60.1% of CD3+CD56-NKG2C+ cells.

This chain connects TRBV24-1 to TRBJ2-5; 8 nucleotides agree with TRBD1. The receptor comes from a woman in her late teens or twenties in good health. The specimen was PBMCs. As DNA, the CDR3 is TGTGCCACCAGTCAGACAGGGGAGCCCCAAGAGACCCAGTACTTC. This encodes CATSQTGEPQETQYF.